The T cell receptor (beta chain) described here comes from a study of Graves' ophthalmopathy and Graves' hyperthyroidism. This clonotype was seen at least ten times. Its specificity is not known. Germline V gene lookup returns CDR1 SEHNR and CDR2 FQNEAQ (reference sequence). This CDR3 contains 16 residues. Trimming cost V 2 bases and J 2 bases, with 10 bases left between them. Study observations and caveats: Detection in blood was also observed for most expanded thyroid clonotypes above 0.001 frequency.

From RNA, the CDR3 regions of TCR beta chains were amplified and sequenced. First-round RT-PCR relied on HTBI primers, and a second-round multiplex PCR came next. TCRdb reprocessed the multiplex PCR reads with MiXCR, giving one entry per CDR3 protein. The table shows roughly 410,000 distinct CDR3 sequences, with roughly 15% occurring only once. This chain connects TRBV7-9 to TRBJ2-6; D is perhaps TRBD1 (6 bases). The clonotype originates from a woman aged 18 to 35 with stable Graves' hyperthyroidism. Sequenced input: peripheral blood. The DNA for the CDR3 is TGTGCCAGCAGCTTACCCTCAGGGGCTGGGGCCAACGTCCTGACTTTC. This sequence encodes CASSLPSGAGANVLTF.